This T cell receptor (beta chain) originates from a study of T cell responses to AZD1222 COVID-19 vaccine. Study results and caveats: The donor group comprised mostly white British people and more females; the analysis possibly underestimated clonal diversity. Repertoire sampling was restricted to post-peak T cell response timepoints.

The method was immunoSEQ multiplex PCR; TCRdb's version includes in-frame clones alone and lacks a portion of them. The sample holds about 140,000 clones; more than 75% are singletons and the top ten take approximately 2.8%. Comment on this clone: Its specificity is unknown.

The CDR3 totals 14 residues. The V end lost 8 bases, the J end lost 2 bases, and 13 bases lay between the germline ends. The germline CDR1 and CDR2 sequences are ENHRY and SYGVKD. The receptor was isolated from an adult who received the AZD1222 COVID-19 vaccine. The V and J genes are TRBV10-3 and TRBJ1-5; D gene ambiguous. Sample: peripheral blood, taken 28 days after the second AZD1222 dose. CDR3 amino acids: CAIGPAGGNQPQHF. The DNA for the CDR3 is TGTGCCATCGGTCCGGCGGGAGGCAATCAGCCCCAGCATTTT.